This T cell receptor beta chain was identified in a study of CD8+ T cells in alopecia areata. Overall study results and limits: Scalp clonality dropped significantly under tofacitinib, as did expanded CD8+ top-100 clones. Many expanded lesional clones persisted during tofacitinib (in both scalp and blood).

Extracted from the samples, RNA was reverse transcribed into cDNA to serve as the sequencing template. The data were produced by immunoSEQ multiplex PCR, yet TCRdb's version contains in-frame clones alone and is incomplete. In the table there are roughly 200,000 clones, around two fifths of which are singletons. V was pared by 1 base and J by 5 bases, with 10 bases between. Germline V gene data show CDR1 as SGHRS and CDR2 as YFSETQ. CDR3 length equals 13 residues. In regard to this clone: The antigen is undetermined.

The treatment is: oral pan-JAK inhibitor, 5-10 mg twice daily. This receptor was identified in a human donor with alopecia areata. Material: CD4+ T cells sorted from blood, obtained between weeks 30 and 35, from a patient treated with tofacitinib. V gene TRBV5-1 combines with J gene TRBJ2-7, with D possibly being TRBD2 (6 bases). The CDR3 sequence is CASSLFGGHEQYF. As DNA, the CDR3 is TGCGCCAGCAGCTTGTTCGGGGGTCACGAGCAGTACTTC.